This T cell receptor (beta chain) was profiled in a study of blood T cell repertoires in COVID-19 (dated by TCRdb to 2019 to 2021). Background on the whole study: Samples covering the acute and convalescent phases of COVID-19 were provided by collaborators in the United States, Italy and Spain. The prospective study material was composed of cDNA or gDNA derived from T cells, B-cell-depleted T cells, or PBMCs. Deeply sampled blood TCRbeta repertoires from subjects exposed to, actively infected with, or recovered from COVID-19 were included in the dataset. A freely available public database, intended as a resource for researchers studying the immune response to SARS-CoV-2, is where the repertoires were released. Samples came from the ongoing ImmuneRACE study (first 160 participants) plus 1,254 subjects from 6 global collaborators. The sample metadata nearly always contained a de-identified subject ID, COVID-19 status, age in years and sex. Where HLA class I and class II types were available, the types were taken from metadata supplied by the sample provider, not from assay-based typing. The study at large found these results: The amount of clinical and demographic metadata varied by source and participant and was provided uncurated.

TCRbeta CDR3 regions were amplified from genomic DNA by means of the immunoSEQ Assay, a bias-controlled multiplex PCR. The source study handled its data this way. Nucleated cell counts per sample were estimated from amplification of reference gene primers within the assay. Sequence reads were collapsed and filtered to measure the absolute abundance of every unique TCRbeta CDR3 rearrangement. Productive Simpson clonality was computed per sample as the square root of Simpson's diversity index over productive rearrangements. Drawn from immuneACCESS, this table holds only the in-frame rearrangements with V and J called that TCRdb kept. Clones are partly lost; checked studies trace under half to an unresolved V gene and leave the rest unexplained. From that table come the V and J calls and clone size; the DNA was used to work out D and trimming. Across this sample there are approximately 200,000 clones, with over 80% seen only once. Clones ranked in the top ten supply roughly 3.7% of the sample.

For this clone: Its antigen remains undetermined. Nothing much larger sits one base from this clone, and base qualities are not available.

In the prospective study, participants were roughly 18 to 100 years old, resided in under 30 geographic areas of the United States, and were enrolled through a virtual design. In the prospective study, participants were assigned to cohorts based on the clinical history participants reported in a screening survey and a study questionnaire. A participant counted as exposed if, within 2 weeks of entering the study, that participant had been in contact with someone who had a PCR-confirmed or clinician-diagnosed COVID-19 case. Each participant in the prospective study had whole blood, serum and a nasopharyngeal or oropharyngeal swab collected by mobile phlebotomists. Additional blood draws and questionnaires over an approximately two-month period could optionally be provided by prospective study participants. Before DNA extraction, prospective study blood samples were shipped either frozen or at room temperature.

The receptor was derived from a woman younger than 45 who had been exposed to COVID-19. The source material was PBMCs or T cells enriched from blood (not recorded which).

At the DNA level, the sequence is TGTGCCAGCAGTCGAATAGCGGGAGGGCCCTCCAGCGCAGATACGCAGTATTTT. The encoded protein is CASSRIAGGPSSADTQYF. The rearranged segments are TRBV28 and TRBJ2-3, and 11 bases in between align with TRBD2. The CDR3 covers 18 residues, taking in both the cysteine and the phenylalanine. The entry retains the CDR3 DNA only, 54 bases that are in frame from base 1. CDR1 and CDR2 are read off the germline V gene as MDHEN and SYDVKM. The germline V and J ends show losses of 5 bases and 4 bases respectively, and no gene match explains 14 bases of the junction.